This T cell receptor beta chain was found in a study of blood T cell repertoires in COVID-19. Under the authors' procedure: Quantification of nucleated cells was approximated via reference gene primer amplification. Using immunoSEQ multiplex PCR, the repertoire was profiled, and TCRdb retains in-frame clones only, with some absent. D and trimming come from the DNA, and the V and J calls and clone size come from that table. The sample consists of 80,000 to 95,000 clones, over 80% of them appearing once. Germline CDR1 reads SGHTS; CDR2 reads YDEGEE. V was cut by 2 bases and J by 11 bases, with 11 bases left in between. CDR3 length equals 11 residues.

Sequencing input: peripheral blood. The J gene is TRBJ2-7, the V gene TRBV5-8; D uncertain. The origin of this receptor is a woman aged 80 or over with active or convalescent COVID-19. The CDR3 bases are TGTGCCAGCAGCTTATGGGCAGGAAAGTACTTC. Protein: CASSLWAGKYF.